The clone carrying this T cell receptor beta chain showed up many times. The entry originates in a study of early T cells in non-severe SARS-CoV-2 infection. Attached unique molecular identifiers marked individual cDNA molecules. TCRdb passed the 5' RACE reads through MiXCR, listing each CDR3 protein once. In the table there are about 64,000 distinct CDR3 sequences, around 4.9% of which are singletons. The CDR3 runs 14 residues. In germline, CDR1 is DFQATT, CDR2 SNEGSKA (reference sequence). With V trimmed by 6 bases and J by 8 bases, 13 bases remained unmatched. The chain couples TRBV20-1 to TRBJ1-2, with 9 nucleotides matching TRBD1. The clonotype originates from an adult who was a healthcare worker with PCR-confirmed SARS-CoV-2 infection or an uninfected control (not recorded which). Material for sequencing was whole blood. CDR3 region: CSAPLPTGGKGYTF. In DNA form, the CDR3 reads TGCAGTGCCCCACTTCCCACAGGGGGCAAGGGCTACACCTTC.